Listed below are T cell receptor beta chains from one sample, sequenced in a study of T-cell reconstitution after alpha-beta-depleted transplantation in children. One entry per CDR3 protein results from TCRdb running MiXCR on the PCR reads. Of about 300,000 distinct CDR3 sequences in the sample, roughly 9.1% were seen once. Sequenced material: PBMCs, taken before TCRalphabeta/CD19-depleted stem cell transplant. The receptors originated from a boy under two years old with acute myeloid leukemia, due to receive a stem cell transplant. Each CDR3 is given without its conserved first and last residue. A D gene is named only where the DNA matches it firmly.

>.|TRBV5-6|TRBJ2-5
ASSLGGRGRETQY
>TRBD1|TRBV29-1|TRBJ2-4
SVGQENIQY
>.|TRBV28|TRBJ1-6
ASSDREVPLH
>TRBD1|TRBV4-3|TRBJ2-5
ASARDRVQETQY
>TRBD2|TRBV6-5|TRBJ2-5
ASSFRRLAGQETQY
>.|TRBV19|TRBJ1-2
ASSILSQVIHGYT
>TRBD1|TRBV5-6|TRBJ2-5
ASRHTGTGTETQY
>.|TRBV6-6|TRBJ2-7
ASTNTGSYEQY
>.|TRBV12-3/TRBV12-4|TRBJ1-3
ASSLKGSSGNTIY
>.|TRBV3-1|TRBJ2-7
ATSQEGPRQYEQY
>.|TRBV18|TRBJ2-5
ASSPLSGARETQY
>.|TRBV29-1|TRBJ1-2
SVGRGGDFYGYT
>.|TRBV5-1|TRBJ2-7
ASSLAGHYEQY
>TRBD2|TRBV20-1|TRBJ2-1
SARFLTSGSMGEQF
>.|TRBV20-1|TRBJ1-1
SARGRNTEAF
>.|TRBV20-1|TRBJ2-7
SARDGLYEQY
>.|TRBV7-9|TRBJ1-5
ASSLGDTSNQPQH
>.|TRBV2|TRBJ1-6
ASIYTTGNSPLH
>.|TRBV13|TRBJ2-7
ASSLHVYEQY
>.|TRBV5-1|TRBJ1-6
ASSLRTGTPDDSPLH
>TRBD2|TRBV28|TRBJ2-1
ASSIGLAGGYNEQF
>TRBD1|TRBV7-7|TRBJ1-1
ASSLDRGSEAF
>.|TRBV5-1|TRBJ1-3
ASSPERPGRSPTSGNTIY
>.|TRBV20-1|TRBJ2-2
SALPSLNTGELF
>TRBD2|TRBV5-1|TRBJ2-3
ASSLTGLAGMVDTQY
>.|TRBV5-1|TRBJ1-2
ASSGIGAGYGYT
>.|TRBV20-1|TRBJ1-5
SARRDGNQPQH
>.|TRBV9|TRBJ2-1
ASSVDGRTSYNEQF
>TRBD2|TRBV20-1|TRBJ2-1
SAAIAGVDYNEQF
>.|TRBV9|TRBJ2-2
ASSDRLAGELF
>.|TRBV29-1|TRBJ2-1
SVESGEQF
>.|TRBV12-3/TRBV12-4|TRBJ2-7
ASKRFESSYEQY
>TRBD2|TRBV7-2|TRBJ2-3
ASSLVASGRDTQY
>.|TRBV23-1|TRBJ2-2
ASSHLGHGNTGELF
>TRBD1|TRBV5-1|TRBJ2-1
ASSLGDRGYYNEQF
>TRBD2|TRBV7-9|TRBJ2-3
ASSLADGTRRTDTQY
>TRBD1|TRBV6-1|TRBJ2-7
ASRPDRVSYEQY
>.|TRBV7-6|TRBJ2-5
ASSLAQGGPEPQY
>.|TRBV20-1|TRBJ2-1
SARGVFSSYNEQF
>.|TRBV5-5|TRBJ2-3
ASSVLGDTQY
>.|TRBV18|TRBJ2-1
ASSPPWTDEQF
>TRBD2|TRBV7-2|TRBJ2-7
ASSPRGGPPYEQY
>.|TRBV7-9|TRBJ1-5
ASSLRGPDQPQH
>.|TRBV11-2|TRBJ1-2
ASSLVKDPRGGYT
>.|TRBV5-1|TRBJ2-3
ASSLSGHLTPHTQY
>.|TRBV11-2|TRBJ1-2
ASSLDNNYGYT
>TRBD1|TRBV20-1|TRBJ1-2
SAREFSTGFYYGYT
>.|TRBV4-2|TRBJ1-2
ASSQDERLNFNYGYT
>.|TRBV6-1|TRBJ1-5
ASSEGRIPNQPQH
>TRBD2|TRBV29-1|TRBJ2-1
SVGQILAGRAAEQF
>.|TRBV12-3/TRBV12-4|TRBJ2-3
AIGVRIQDTQY
>TRBD2|TRBV10-3|TRBJ2-5
AISTGLAGPGETQY
>.|TRBV25-1|TRBJ2-2
ASSEFGTGELF
>.|TRBV12-3/TRBV12-4|TRBJ1-5
ASSLLGGRNQPQH
>TRBD2|TRBV7-2|TRBJ2-3
ASSRGLAGVTQY
>TRBD2|TRBV11-2|TRBJ2-1
ASSIRWQRGNEQF
>TRBD2|TRBV9|TRBJ2-1
ASSVVVGLGNNEQF
>.|TRBV2|TRBJ2-5
ASTRGQDTDQY
>.|TRBV20-1|TRBJ2-7
SARRGHFYEQY
>.|TRBV14|TRBJ1-2
ASSQEVTYGYT